This T cell receptor beta chain appears in the sequencing data of a study of T cells in Graves' hyperthyroidism and ophthalmopathy. Findings of the study overall: Also found in blood were most expanded thyroid clonotypes above 0.001.

RNA transcripts yielded amplified TCR beta CDR3 regions. An initial round of RT-PCR targeting the TCR CDR3 relied on the HTBI primer set. TCRdb called the multiplex PCR reads again in MiXCR, with one record for every CDR3 protein. The sample carries 490,000 or so distinct CDR3 sequences, 20% to 25% recorded once. This clonotype was counted ten times or more. Its antigen is still unknown. This clonotype originated in a woman aged 70-85 years with Graves' ophthalmopathy. Source material: blood.

The CDR3 is CSVAAGSTEAFF. The CDR3 DNA sequence: TGCAGCGTTGCGGCAGGGAGCACTGAAGCTTTCTTT. V gene TRBV29-1 combines with J gene TRBJ1-1; D possibly corresponds to TRBD1 (5 bases). The CDR3 extends over 12 amino acids. Between the trimmed V and J ends, which lost 4 bases and 4 bases, there was a span of 10 bases. Germline V lookup: CDR1 SQVTM, CDR2 ANQGSEA.